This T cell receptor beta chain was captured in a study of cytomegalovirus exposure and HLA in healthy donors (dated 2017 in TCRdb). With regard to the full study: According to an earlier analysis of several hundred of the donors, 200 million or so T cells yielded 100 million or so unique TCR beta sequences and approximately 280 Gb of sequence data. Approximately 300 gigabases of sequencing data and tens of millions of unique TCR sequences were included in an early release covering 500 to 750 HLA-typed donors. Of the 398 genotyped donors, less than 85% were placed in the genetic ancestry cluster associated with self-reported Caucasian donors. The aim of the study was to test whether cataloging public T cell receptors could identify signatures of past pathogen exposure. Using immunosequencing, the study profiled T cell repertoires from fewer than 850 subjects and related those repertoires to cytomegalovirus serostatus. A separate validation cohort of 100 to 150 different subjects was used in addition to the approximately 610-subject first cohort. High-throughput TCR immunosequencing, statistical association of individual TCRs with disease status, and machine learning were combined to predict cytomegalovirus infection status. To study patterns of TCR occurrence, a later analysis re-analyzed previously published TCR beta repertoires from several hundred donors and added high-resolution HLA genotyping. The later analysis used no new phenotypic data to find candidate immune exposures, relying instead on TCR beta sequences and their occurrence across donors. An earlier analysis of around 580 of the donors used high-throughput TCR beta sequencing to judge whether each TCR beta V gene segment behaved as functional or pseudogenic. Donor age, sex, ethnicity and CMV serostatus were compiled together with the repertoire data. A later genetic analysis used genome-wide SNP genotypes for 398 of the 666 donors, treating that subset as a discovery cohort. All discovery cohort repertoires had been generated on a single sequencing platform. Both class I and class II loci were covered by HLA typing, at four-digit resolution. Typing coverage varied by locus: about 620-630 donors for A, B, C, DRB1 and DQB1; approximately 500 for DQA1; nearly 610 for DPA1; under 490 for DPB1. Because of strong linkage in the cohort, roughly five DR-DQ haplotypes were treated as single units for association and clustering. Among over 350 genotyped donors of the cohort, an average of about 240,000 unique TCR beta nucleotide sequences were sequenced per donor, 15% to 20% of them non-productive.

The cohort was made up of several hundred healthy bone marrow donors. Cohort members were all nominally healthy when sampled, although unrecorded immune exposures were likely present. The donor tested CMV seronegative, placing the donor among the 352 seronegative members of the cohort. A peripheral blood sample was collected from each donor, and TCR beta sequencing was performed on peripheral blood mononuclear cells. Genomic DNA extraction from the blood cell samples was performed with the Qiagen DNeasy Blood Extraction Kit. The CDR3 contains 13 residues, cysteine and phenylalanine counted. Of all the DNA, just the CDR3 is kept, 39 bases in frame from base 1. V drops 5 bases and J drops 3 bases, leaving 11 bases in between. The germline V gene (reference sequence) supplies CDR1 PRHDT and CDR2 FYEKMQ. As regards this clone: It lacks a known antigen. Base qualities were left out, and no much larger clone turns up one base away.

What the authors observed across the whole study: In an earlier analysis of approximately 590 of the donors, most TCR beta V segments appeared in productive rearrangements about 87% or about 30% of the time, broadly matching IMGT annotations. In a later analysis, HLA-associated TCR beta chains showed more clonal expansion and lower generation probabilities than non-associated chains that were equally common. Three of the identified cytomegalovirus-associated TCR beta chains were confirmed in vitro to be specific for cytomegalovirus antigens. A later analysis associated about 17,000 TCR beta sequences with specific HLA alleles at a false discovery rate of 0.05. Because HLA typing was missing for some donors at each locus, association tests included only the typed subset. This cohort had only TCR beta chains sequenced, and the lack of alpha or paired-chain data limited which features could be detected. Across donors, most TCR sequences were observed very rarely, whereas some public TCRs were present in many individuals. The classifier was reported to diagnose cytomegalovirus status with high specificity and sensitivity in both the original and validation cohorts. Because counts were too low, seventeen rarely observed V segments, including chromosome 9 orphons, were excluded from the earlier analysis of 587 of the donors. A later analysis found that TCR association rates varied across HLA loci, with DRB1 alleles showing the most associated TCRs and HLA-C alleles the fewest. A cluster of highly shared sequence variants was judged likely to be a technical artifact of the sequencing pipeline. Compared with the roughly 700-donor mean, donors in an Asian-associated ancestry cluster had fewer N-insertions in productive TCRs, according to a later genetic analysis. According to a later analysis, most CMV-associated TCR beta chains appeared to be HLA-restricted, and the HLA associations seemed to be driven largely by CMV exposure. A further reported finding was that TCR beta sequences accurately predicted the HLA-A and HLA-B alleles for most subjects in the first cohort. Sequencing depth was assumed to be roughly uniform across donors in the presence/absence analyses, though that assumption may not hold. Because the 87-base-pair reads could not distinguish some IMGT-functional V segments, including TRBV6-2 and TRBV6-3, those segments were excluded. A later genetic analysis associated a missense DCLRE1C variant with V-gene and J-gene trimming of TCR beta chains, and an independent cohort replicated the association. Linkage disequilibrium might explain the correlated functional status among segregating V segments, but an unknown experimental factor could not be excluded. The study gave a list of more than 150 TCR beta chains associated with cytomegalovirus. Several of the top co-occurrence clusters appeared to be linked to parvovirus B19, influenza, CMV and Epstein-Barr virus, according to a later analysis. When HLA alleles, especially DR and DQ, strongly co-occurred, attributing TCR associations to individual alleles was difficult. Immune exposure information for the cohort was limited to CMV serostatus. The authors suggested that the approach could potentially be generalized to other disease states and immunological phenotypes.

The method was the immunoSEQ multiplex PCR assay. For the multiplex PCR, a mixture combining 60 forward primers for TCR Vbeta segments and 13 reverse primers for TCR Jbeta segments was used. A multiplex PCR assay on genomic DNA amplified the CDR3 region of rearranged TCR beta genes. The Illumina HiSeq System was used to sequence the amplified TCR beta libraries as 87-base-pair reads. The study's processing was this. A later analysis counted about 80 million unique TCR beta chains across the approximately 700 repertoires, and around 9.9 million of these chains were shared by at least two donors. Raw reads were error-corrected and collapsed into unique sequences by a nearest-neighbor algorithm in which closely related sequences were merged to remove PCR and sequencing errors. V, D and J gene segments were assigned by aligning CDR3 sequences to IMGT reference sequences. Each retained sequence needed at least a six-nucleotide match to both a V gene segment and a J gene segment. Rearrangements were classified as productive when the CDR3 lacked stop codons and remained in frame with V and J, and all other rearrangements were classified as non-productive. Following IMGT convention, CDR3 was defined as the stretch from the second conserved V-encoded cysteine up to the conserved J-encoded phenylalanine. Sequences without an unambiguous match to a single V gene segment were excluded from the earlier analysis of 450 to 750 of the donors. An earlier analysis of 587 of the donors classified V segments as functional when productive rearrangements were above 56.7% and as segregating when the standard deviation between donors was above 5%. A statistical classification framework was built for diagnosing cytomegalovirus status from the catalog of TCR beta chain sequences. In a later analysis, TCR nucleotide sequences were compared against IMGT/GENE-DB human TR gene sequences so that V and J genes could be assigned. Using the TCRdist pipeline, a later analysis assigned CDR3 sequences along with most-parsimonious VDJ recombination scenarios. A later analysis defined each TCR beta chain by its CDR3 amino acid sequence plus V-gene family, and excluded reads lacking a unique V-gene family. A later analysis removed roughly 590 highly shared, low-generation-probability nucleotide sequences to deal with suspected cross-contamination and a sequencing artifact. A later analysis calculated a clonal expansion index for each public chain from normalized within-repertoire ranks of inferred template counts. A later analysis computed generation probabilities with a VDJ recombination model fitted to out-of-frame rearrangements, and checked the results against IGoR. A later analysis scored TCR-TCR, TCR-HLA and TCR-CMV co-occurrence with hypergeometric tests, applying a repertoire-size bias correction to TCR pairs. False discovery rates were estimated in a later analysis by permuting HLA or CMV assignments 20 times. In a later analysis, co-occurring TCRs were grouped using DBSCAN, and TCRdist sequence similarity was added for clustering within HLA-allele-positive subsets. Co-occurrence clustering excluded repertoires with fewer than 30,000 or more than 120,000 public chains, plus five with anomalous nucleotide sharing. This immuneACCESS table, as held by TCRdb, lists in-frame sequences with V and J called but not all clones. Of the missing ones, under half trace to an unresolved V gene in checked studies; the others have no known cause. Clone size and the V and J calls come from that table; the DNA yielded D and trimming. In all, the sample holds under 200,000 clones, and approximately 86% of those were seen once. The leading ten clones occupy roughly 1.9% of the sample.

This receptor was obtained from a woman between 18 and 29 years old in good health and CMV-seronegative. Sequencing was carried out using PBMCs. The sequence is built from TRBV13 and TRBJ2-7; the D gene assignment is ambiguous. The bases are TGTGCCAGCAGCCCCCTCACGGGCTACGAGCAGTACTTC. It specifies CASSPLTGYEQYF.